Listed here are 9 T cell receptor beta chains from one sample, sequenced in a study of regulatory T cells. The primer mix had 52 TRBV and 13 TRBJ primers. Libraries were prepared by immunoSEQ multiplex PCR; TCRdb keeps only in-frame clonotypes and omits some of them. The sample holds some 20,000 clones, roughly 93% seen once. The specimen sequenced was CD8+ T cells sorted from blood. These TCRs come from a child younger than 10 with CD3G deficiency.

This chain connects TRBV28 to TRBJ2-3; 7 nucleotides match TRBD1. The CDR3 is made up of 15 amino acids. Germline assignment: CDR1 MDHEN and CDR2 SYDVKM. With 6 bases clipped from V and 0 bases from J, the junction kept 6 bases outside the gene matches. The CDR3: CASSRGQTSTDTQYF. The CDR3 DNA reads TGTGCCAGCAGCCGGGGACAGACTAGCACAGATACGCAGTATTTT.

The rearrangement links TRBV6-1 to TRBJ2-7; D gene ambiguous. Trimming took off 2 bases at V and 6 bases at J, with 8 bases between the two ends. This CDR3 is 12 amino acids long. The germline gives CDR1 MNHNS, CDR2 SASEGT. The CDR3 DNA reads TGTGCCAGCAGTGAAATTGGGATCGAGCAGTACTTC. Protein sequence: CASSEIGIEQYF.

In this sample, this clone turned up once. In DNA, the CDR3 is TGCGCCAGCAGCTCCGGGACAGGGGTACTTAGCACAGATACGCAGTATTTT. Its protein product is CASSSGTGVLSTDTQYF. The chain uses TRBV5-1 and TRBJ2-3, with 10 bases identical to TRBD1. Losses at the gene ends were 3 bases for V and 0 bases for J; bases not matched to a gene: 7. The CDR3 covers 17 residues. The germline CDR1 and CDR2 sequences are SGHRS and YFSETQ.

The chain recombines TRBV28 with TRBJ2-7; TRBD2 is a possible D gene (6 bases). In germline, CDR1 is MDHEN, CDR2 SYDVKM. V shed 7 bases and J shed 3 bases, with 19 bases lying between them. This CDR3 is built from 15 residues. The DNA for the CDR3 is TGTGCCAGCACCCCCGCCGGGACGGGACTCTACGAGCAGTACTTC. It is translated as CASTPAGTGLYEQYF. The whole variable domain, remainder taken from reference TRBV28 and TRBJ2-7, is DVKVTQSSRYLVKRTGEKVFLECVQDMDHENMFWYRQDPGLGLRLIYFSYDVKMKEKGDIPEGYSVSREKKERFSLILESASTNQTSMYLCASTPAGTGLYEQYFGPGTRLTVT.

The V gene is TRBV28, the J gene TRBJ2-7; TRBD1 is a possible D gene (5 bases). Trimming shortened V by 5 bases and J by 4 bases, and 24 bases separated the two germline ends. The length of the CDR3 is 17 residues. Germline lookup yields CDR1 MDHEN and CDR2 SYDVKM. The CDR3 reads CASSPSIVWGVTYEQYF. Here the CDR3 DNA reads TGTGCCAGCAGTCCATCCATAGTTTGGGGCGTTACATACGAGCAGTACTTC.

The V gene is TRBV11-2, the J gene TRBJ2-7; TRBD2 agrees at 8 bases. CDR3 length: 17 amino acids. Germline CDR1 and CDR2: SGHAT and FQNNGV. The V and J ends lost 2 bases and 2 bases, in that order; junction bases with no gene match: 11. The CDR3 sequence: CASSLNGGADRPYEQYF. DNA for the CDR3: TGTGCCAGCAGCTTAAACGGGGGGGCAGACCGACCCTACGAGCAGTACTTC.

The chain employs TRBV6-1 and TRBJ1-1; D is undetermined. The CDR3 totals 14 residues. Germline CDR1 MNHNS, CDR2 SASEGT. The V gene lost 7 bases and the J gene lost 0 bases, with 12 bases spanning the gap. CDR3: CASTPYLLNTEAFF. CDR3 in DNA: TGTGCCAGCACCCCCTATCTCTTGAACACTGAAGCTTTCTTT.

J is TRBJ2-7 and V is TRBV7-2, with D possibly TRBD1 on 5 matching bases. From germline, CDR1 is SGHTA and CDR2 FQGNSA. This CDR3 has 16 amino acids. The V and J ends lost 0 bases and 5 bases respectively, with 17 bases between them. In DNA, the CDR3 is TGTGCCAGCAGCTTAGCGCCTCAGGGTGGGGCCCACGAGCAGTACTTC. This translates into CASSLAPQGGAHEQYF.

The chain combines TRBV28 with TRBJ2-7, with a possible D match to TRBD1 (6 bases). Germline V gene lookup returns CDR1 MDHEN and CDR2 SYDVKM. The CDR3 loop spans 15 amino acids. V lost 4 bases and J 0 bases, leaving 13 bases between the germline ends. The DNA for the CDR3 is TGTGCCAGCAGTTCCCGGGACAATCCCTCCTACGAGCAGTACTTC. Translation gives CASSSRDNPSYEQYF.